These 14 T cell receptor beta chains originate from one sample sequenced in a study of blood T cell repertoires in COVID-19. Only in-frame clones appear in the TCRdb table, and some are missing; sequencing was by immunoSEQ multiplex PCR. The sample has 45,000 to 60,000 clones, 80% to 85% seen once. Sample: peripheral blood. All receptors derive from a human donor with acute or convalescent COVID-19. The donor label of this sample is uncertain.

This chain joins TRBV30 and TRBJ1-2; possibly TRBD1 for D (6 bases). The CDR3 is 13 residues long. CDR1 and CDR2 from the germline V gene are GTSNPN and SVGIG (reference sequence). Trimming removed 5 bases from V and 4 bases from J, with 14 bases in between. The CDR3 nucleotides read TGTGCCTGGTCGGGGGGGCGAATCTATGGCTACACCTTC. It encodes CAWSGGRIYGYTF.

This clone turned up a few times. The chain joins TRBV19 to TRBJ1-4; 7 bases are a match to TRBD1. Germline V gives CDR1 LNHDA, CDR2 SQIVND (reference sequence). CDR3 length equals 15 residues. The ends lost 7 bases at V and 3 bases at J; junction bases unmatched: 8. In DNA, the CDR3 is TGTGCCAGTACCCCGGGCAGGGGGGCTAATGAAAAACTGTTTTTT. It encodes CASTPGRGANEKLFF.

The chain is built from TRBV7-2 and TRBJ1-1; D remains ambiguous. V dropped 3 bases and J dropped 0 bases, with 8 bases sitting between them. CDR3 length: 14 amino acids. CDR1 is SGHTA and CDR2 is FQGNSA in the germline V gene. In DNA, the CDR3 is TGTGCCAGCAGCTTGGCACATATGAACACTGAAGCTTTCTTT. Protein product: CASSLAHMNTEAFF.

This clone was counted between two and nine times. This rearrangement joins TRBV11-2 to TRBJ1-1; D gene ambiguous. This CDR3 has 12 amino acids. Trimming took off 5 bases at V and 6 bases at J, with 10 bases between the two ends. Germline lookup yields CDR1 SGHAT and CDR2 FQNNGV. The CDR3 DNA reads as TGTGCCAGCAGCCCCTTAGTGTCTGAAGCTTTCTTT. Amino acids: CASSPLVSEAFF.

This chain joins TRBV9 and TRBJ2-1; no firm D call. The CDR3 totals 13 residues. The ends were cut back, 3 bases at V and 6 bases at J, with 10 bases in the middle. CDR1 and CDR2 from the germline V gene are SGDLS and YYNGEE. The CDR3 region has the DNA TGTGCCAGCAGCGCCCCACCGAGCAATGAGCAGTTCTTC. Translation: CASSAPPSNEQFF.

J is TRBJ1-6 and V is TRBV25-1; a weak D match, TRBD1 (5 bases). Germline assignment: CDR1 MGHDK and CDR2 SYGVNS. The CDR3 consists of 15 residues. Trimming took off 1 base at V and 7 bases at J, with 11 bases between the two ends. The CDR3 DNA reads as TGTGCCAGCAGTGAATCGGGACGGGGGAATTCACCCCTCCACTTT. Its translation: CASSESGRGNSPLHF. The variable domain in full, with the rest retrieved from reference TRBV25-1 and TRBJ1-6, is EADIYQTPRYLVIGTGKKITLECSQTMGHDKMYWYQQDPGMELHLIHYSYGVNSTEKGDLSSESTVSRIRTEHFPLTLESARPSHTSQYLCASSESGRGNSPLHFGNGTRLTVT.

The V call is TRBV18, the J call TRBJ1-4, with D uncertain. Germline V gene lookup returns CDR1 KGHSH and CDR2 LQKENI. The CDR3 totals 14 residues. Trimming took 5 bases from V and 4 from J, leaving 11 bases between them. The CDR3 coding sequence is TGTGCCAGCTCAAACGGCGGCGGTAATGAAAAACTGTTTTTT. This encodes CASSNGGGNEKLFF.

A single count supports this clone. V usage is TRBV24-1 and J usage is TRBJ2-3; maybe TRBD1 (6 bases). CDR1 and CDR2 (germline): KGHDR, SFDVKD. The CDR3 sequence is 15 residues long. Trimming took off 7 bases at V and 2 bases at J, with 15 bases between the two ends. The CDR3, as DNA: TGTGCCACCAGGGGACCGGGACAAGACACAGATACGCAGTATTTT. This encodes CATRGPGQDTDTQYF.

A single count supports this clone. The CDR3 here is CASKNGGGHYGYTF. Here the CDR3 DNA reads TGTGCCAGTAAGAACGGAGGGGGCCACTATGGCTACACCTTC. The chain links TRBV19 to TRBJ1-2, with TRBD1 identical over 7 bases. The germline gives CDR1 LNHDA, CDR2 SQIVND (reference sequence). The CDR3 has 14 residues. Losses at the gene ends were 7 bases for V and 3 bases for J; bases not matched to a gene: 8. Using reference TRBV19 and TRBJ1-2 for the parts outside the CDR3, the full variable domain is DGGITQSPKYLFRKEGQNVTLSCEQNLNHDAMYWYRQDPGQGLRLIYYSQIVNDFQKGDIAEGYSVSREKKESFPLTVTSAQKNPTAFYLCASKNGGGHYGYTFGSGTRLTVV.

The chain carries TRBV7-2 and TRBJ2-1, with 7 positions matching TRBD2. With V trimmed by 0 bases and J by 10 bases, 6 bases remained unmatched. Germline loops: CDR1 SGHTA, CDR2 FQGNSA. The CDR3 runs 14 residues. As DNA, the CDR3 is TGTGCCAGCAGCTTAGCGGGAGGGCCTTACGAGCAGTTCTTC. Translated: CASSLAGGPYEQFF.

The chain has TRBV3-1 (or the pseudogene TRBV3-2) and TRBJ1-3; D is uncertain. The CDR3 is 15 amino acids. Trimming removed 2 bases from V and 0 bases from J, with 8 bases in between. The germline V gene has CDR1 LGHDT and CDR2 YNNKEL (reference sequence). The CDR3 nucleotides read TGTGCCAGCAGCCAACAGGCGACCTCTGGAAACACCATATATTTT. Encoded protein: CASSQQATSGNTIYF.

The V call is TRBV5-4, the J call TRBJ2-3, with D maybe TRBD2 (6 bases). Trimming left V 2 bases short and J 1 base short, with 14 bases between. The germline CDR1 and CDR2 sequences are SGHNT and YYREEE (reference sequence). CDR3 length equals 16 residues. Written as DNA, the CDR3 is TGTGCCAGCAGCTTACCCACCGGGACTGGCACAGATACGCAGTATTTT. It specifies CASSLPTGTGTDTQYF.

The chain joins TRBV7-8 to TRBJ2-1, with 7 positions matching TRBD2. With 0 bases clipped from V and 6 bases from J, the junction kept 5 bases outside the gene matches. CDR3 length: 15 amino acids. The V gene's germline CDR1 is SGHVS and CDR2 FQNEAQ. The CDR3 loop is CASSLAMGGSNEQFF. The CDR3 DNA sequence: TGTGCCAGCAGCTTAGCGATGGGAGGGAGCAATGAGCAGTTCTTC.

The chain uses TRBV18 and TRBJ2-4; no definite D call. The CDR3 runs to 13 residues. Germline V gene lookup returns CDR1 KGHSH and CDR2 LQKENI. The V gene lost 5 bases and the J gene lost 5 bases, with 10 bases spanning the gap. CDR3 amino acids: CASSKAVQNIQYF. The CDR3 DNA reads as TGTGCCAGCTCAAAAGCCGTCCAAAACATTCAGTACTTC. The full variable domain, its missing parts supplied by reference TRBV18 and TRBJ2-4, is NAGVMQNPRHLVRRRGQEARLRCSPMKGHSHVYWYRQLPEEGLKFMVYLQKENIIDESGMPKERFSAEFPKEGPSILRIQQVVRGDSAAYFCASSKAVQNIQYFGAGTRLSVL.